This entry lists 18 T cell receptor beta chains sequenced from one sample in a study of blood T cell repertoires in COVID-19. Generated by immunoSEQ multiplex PCR, the TCRdb table keeps only in-frame clones and is missing some. Found here are over 250,000 clones, approximately 82% of them singletons; the top ten hold around 5%. The sequenced material came from PBMCs or T cells enriched from blood (not recorded which). These receptors were collected from a man aged 35 to 55 who had been exposed to COVID-19.

The chain has TRBV28 and TRBJ2-7; 9 bases match TRBD1. The CDR3 contains 16 residues. Trimming at V came to 3 bases and at J to 4 bases, leaving 10 bases not matched to a gene. Germline V gene data show CDR1 as MDHEN and CDR2 as SYDVKM. The CDR3 reads CASSFVGPGQGYEQYF. The CDR3 DNA reads TGTGCCAGCAGTTTTGTAGGGCCGGGACAGGGATACGAGCAGTACTTC.

The V call is TRBV7-6, the J call TRBJ2-7; D unclear. This CDR3 has 14 residues. The germline CDR1 and CDR2 sequences are SGHVS and FNYEAQ. V dropped 3 bases and J dropped 3 bases, with 12 bases sitting between them. Here the CDR3 reads CASSFGGSSYEQYF. The CDR3 DNA follows: TGTGCCAGCAGCTTTGGCGGTTCAAGCTACGAGCAGTACTTC.

This sequence joins TRBV4-1 and TRBJ2-2; 7 positions match TRBD1. Trimming cost V 5 bases and J 2 bases; bases outside gene matches: 5. CDR1 is MGHRA, CDR2 YSYEKL, per germline. There are 15 residues in the CDR3. The CDR3 nucleotides are TGCGCCAGCAGCTCGAGGACAGGAAACACCGGGGAGCTGTTTTTT. Translation gives CASSSRTGNTGELFF.

V usage is TRBV11-2 and J usage is TRBJ1-1; D perhaps matches TRBD1 (6 bases). V dropped 4 bases and J dropped 3 bases, with 12 bases sitting between them. Germline assignment: CDR1 SGHAT and CDR2 FQNNGV. This CDR3 region has 14 residues. CDR3 DNA: TGTGCCAGCAGCTGTAACAGGGTCCACACTGAAGCTTTCTTT. Its translation is CASSCNRVHTEAFF.

This rearrangement joins TRBV7-9 to TRBJ1-2, with D possibly being TRBD1 (5 bases). Trimming left V 2 bases short and J 7 bases short, with 17 bases between. CDR3 length: 15 residues. Germline-derived CDR1 and CDR2 are SEHNR and FQNEAQ (reference sequence). CDR3 loop: CASSLTPLRGGGYTF. CDR3 in DNA: TGTGCCAGCAGCTTAACTCCCCTGCGGGGCGGTGGCTACACCTTC.

This clone was recorded a few times. The rearrangement links TRBV2 to TRBJ2-5, with D unresolved. The CDR3 runs 11 residues. The germline V gene encodes CDR1 SNHLY and CDR2 FYNNEI. Trimming removed 6 bases from V and 0 bases from J, with 2 bases in between. CDR3 sequence: CASSYQETQYF. DNA for the CDR3: TGTGCCAGCAGCTACCAAGAGACCCAGTACTTC. Full variable domain (remainder filled in from reference TRBV2 and TRBJ2-5): EPEVTQTPSHQVTQMGQEVILRCVPISNHLYFYWYRQILGQKVEFLVSFYNNEISEKSEIFDDQFSVERPDGSNFTLKIRSTKLEDSAMYFCASSYQETQYFGPGTRLLVL.

The chain couples TRBV21-1 to TRBJ2-7; TRBD1, as called in the table, went unchecked against the DNA. TRBV21-1 corresponds to a pseudogene. The CDR3 covers 15 residues. The CDR3 sequence is CASSKVTGGYYEQYF. CDR3 bases: TGTGCCAGCAGCAAAGTTACAGGCGGCTACTACGAGCAGTACTTC.

The chain employs TRBV10-3 and TRBJ2-1; 14 bases line up with TRBD2. Trimming cost V 7 bases and J 5 bases; bases outside gene matches: 7. CDR3 length: 16 amino acids. Germline V gene data show CDR1 as ENHRY and CDR2 as SYGVKD. CDR3 sequence: CAITRGTSGRDNEQFF. The DNA for the CDR3 is TGTGCCATCACTCGTGGGACTAGCGGGAGAGACAATGAGCAGTTCTTC.

The gene calls are TRBV6-6 and TRBJ2-2; D is ambiguous. Looked up from germline, CDR1 is MNHNY and CDR2 is SVGAGI (reference sequence). The CDR3 extends over 12 amino acids. Trimming cost V 6 bases and J 6 bases, with 8 bases left between them. CDR3 sequence: CASRAPAGELFF. The CDR3 nucleotides read TGTGCCAGCAGAGCCCCCGCCGGGGAGCTGTTTTTT.

This rearrangement joins TRBV5-1 to TRBJ1-2; maybe TRBD1 (6 bases). The germline gives CDR1 SGHRS, CDR2 YFSETQ. Trimming removed 4 bases from V and 7 bases from J, with 20 bases in between. This CDR3 contains 15 residues. Written as DNA, the CDR3 is TGCGCCAGCAGCCTACCTTCGGGGGGCGCTAGTGGCTACACCTTC. Amino acid sequence: CASSLPSGGASGYTF.

V gene TRBV10-2 combines with J gene TRBJ2-1; the match to TRBD1 covers 7 bases. Trimming cost V 4 bases and J 6 bases; bases outside gene matches: 3. This CDR3 contains 13 residues. CDR1 is WSHSY, CDR2 SAAADI, per germline. CDR3 DNA: TGCGCCAGCAGTGTCAACAGGGGCAATGAGCAGTTCTTC. Translating it yields CASSVNRGNEQFF.

The chain employs TRBV5-8 and TRBJ1-1, with D possibly matching TRBD1 (5 bases). From germline, CDR1 is SGHTS and CDR2 YDEGEE. Trimming left V 7 bases short and J 8 bases short, with 12 bases between. This CDR3 has 11 residues. CDR3 region: CASGDRTEAFF. DNA for the CDR3: TGTGCCAGCGGTGACAGAACGGAAGCTTTCTTT.

The rearrangement links TRBV5-1 to TRBJ2-2, with TRBD1 as a possible D gene (7 bases). The CDR3 covers 14 residues. Germline V gives CDR1 SGHRS, CDR2 YFSETQ. Trimming removed 5 bases at V and 5 bases at J, with 13 bases between. The DNA of the CDR3 is TGCGCCAGCAGGGGGGGACAGACGACCGGGGAGCTGTTTTTT. This sequence encodes CASRGGQTTGELFF. Supplemented by reference TRBV5-1 and TRBJ2-2, the full variable domain reads KAGVTQTPRYLIKTRGQQVTLSCSPISGHRSVSWYQQTPGQGLQFLFEYFSETQRNKGNFPGRFSGRQFSNSRSEMNVSTLELGDSALYLCASRGGQTTGELFFGEGSRLTVL.

This clone has just a few counts. The V call is TRBV24-1, the J call TRBJ2-2; 11 bases are shared with TRBD1. The trim removed 9 bases at V and 2 bases at J, leaving 4 bases unmatched. There are 15 residues in the CDR3. In germline, CDR1 is KGHDR, CDR2 SFDVKD. The CDR3 nucleotides are TGTGCCACCTTAGGGACAGGGGGAAACACCGGGGAGCTGTTTTTT. Translated, it gives CATLGTGGNTGELFF.

This clone was observed a single time. Germline is not matched at one junction end, which may reflect a read error. This CDR3 is CASKTGPGADTQYF. As DNA, the CDR3 is TGTGCTAGCAAGACAGGGCCCGGCGCAGATACGCAGTATTTT. The genes are TRBV7-7 and TRBJ2-3, with TRBD1 identical over 7 bases. The CDR3 spans 14 residues. Germline V gene sequence: CDR1 SSHAT, CDR2 FNYEAQ (reference sequence). The variable domain in full, completed from reference TRBV7-7 and TRBJ2-3, reads GAGVSQSPRYKVTKRGQDVTLRCDPISSHATLYWYQQALGQGPEFLTYFNYEAQPDKSGLPSDRFSAERPEGSISTLTIQRTEQRDSAMYRCASKTGPGADTQYFGPGTRLTVL.

This clone was observed a few times. CDR3 amino acids: CASSSAVLAGLNTGELFF. The DNA for the CDR3 is TGCGCCAGCAGCTCAGCCGTCTTAGCGGGGTTAAACACCGGGGAGCTGTTTTTT. This chain links TRBV5-1 with TRBJ2-2; 8 nucleotides match TRBD2. Losses at the gene ends were 3 bases for V and 2 bases for J; bases not matched to a gene: 12. Germline V lookup: CDR1 SGHRS, CDR2 YFSETQ. The CDR3 runs 18 residues.

The chain links TRBV7-3 to TRBJ2-5; D gene uncertain. This CDR3 contains 13 residues. V dropped 2 bases and J dropped 0 bases, with 4 bases sitting between them. CDR1 is SGHTA and CDR2 is FQGTGA in the germline V gene. In DNA, the CDR3 is TGTGCCAGCAGCTTAGACAACCAAGAGACCCAGTACTTC. Translating it yields CASSLDNQETQYF.

Only one count was recorded for this clone. The sample holds other DNA sequences that translate to the same CDR3. This sequence joins TRBV5-1 and TRBJ2-3, with D perhaps matching TRBD1 (5 bases). The CDR3 sequence is 14 residues long. V dropped 2 bases and J dropped 4 bases, with 11 bases sitting between them. Germline-derived CDR1 and CDR2 are SGHRS and YFSETQ. For the CDR3, the DNA is TGCGCCAGCAGCTTAGGAACAGGTGCAGATACGCAGTATTTT. It encodes CASSLGTGADTQYF. The full variable domain, completed using reference TRBV5-1 and TRBJ2-3, is KAGVTQTPRYLIKTRGQQVTLSCSPISGHRSVSWYQQTPGQGLQFLFEYFSETQRNKGNFPGRFSGRQFSNSRSEMNVSTLELGDSALYLCASSLGTGADTQYFGPGTRLTVL.